These T cell receptor beta chains were read from a single sample in a study of OX40 agonist ivuxolimab in advanced cancers. Assay: immunoSEQ multiplex PCR; the TCRdb copy retains only in-frame clones and omits some. Counted here are about 61,000 clones, around 92% occurring once; the ten biggest clones make up around 25%. Sample: CD4+ or CD8+ T cells sorted from blood, taken in a trial of the OX40 agonist ivuxolimab. The origin of the receptors is an adult with an advanced solid tumor such as melanoma, head and neck, liver or kidney cancer. Each CDR3 is given with its conserved first and last residue. The order of the fields is V gene, J gene, D gene, clone size, CDR3 DNA, CDR3 protein. A D gene is named only where the DNA matches it firmly. Size is omitted from some rows. Given values are once, few, many or a class for expanded clones.

v_gene: TRBV20-1; j_gene: TRBJ1-2; d_gene: .; abundance: few; CDR3nt: TGCGGTTTACTCTATGGCTACACCTTC; CDR3aa: CGLLYGYTF
v_gene: TRBV5-4; j_gene: TRBJ2-3; d_gene: .; abundance: .; CDR3nt: TGTGCCAGCAGCTCCCAAGTTACGCAGTATTTT; CDR3aa: CASSSQVTQYF
v_gene: TRBV7-6; j_gene: TRBJ2-1; d_gene: .; abundance: .; CDR3nt: TGTGCCAGCAGCCCTTATGGCGCATCGCGTGCCCAGTTCTTC; CDR3aa: CASSPYGASRAQFF
v_gene: TRBV6-5; j_gene: TRBJ1-5; d_gene: .; abundance: .; CDR3nt: TGTGCCAGCAGTACTAACCTGGTTCAGCCCCAGCATTTT; CDR3aa: CASSTNLVQPQHF
v_gene: TRBV30; j_gene: TRBJ2-3; d_gene: TRBD2; abundance: .; CDR3nt: TGTGCCTGGAGTATTCTAGCGGGGGATACGCAGTATTTT; CDR3aa: CAWSILAGDTQYF
v_gene: TRBV30; j_gene: TRBJ1-1; d_gene: .; abundance: .; CDR3nt: TGTGCCTGGAGCCGGAACACTGAAGCTTTCTTT; CDR3aa: CAWSRNTEAFF
v_gene: TRBV2; j_gene: TRBJ1-5; d_gene: .; abundance: .; CDR3nt: TGTGCCAGCAGTGAAGCGCTTGTCGGGGGTATGGGCAATCAGCCCCAGCATTTT; CDR3aa: CASSEALVGGMGNQPQHF
v_gene: TRBV6-5; j_gene: TRBJ1-5; d_gene: .; abundance: .; CDR3nt: TGTGCCAGCAGCGGAAATCAGCCCCAGCATTTT; CDR3aa: CASSGNQPQHF
v_gene: TRBV6-5; j_gene: TRBJ2-3; d_gene: .; abundance: .; CDR3nt: TGTGCCAGCAGTTACAGTGTCACAGCCACAGATACGCAGTATTTT; CDR3aa: CASSYSVTATDTQYF
v_gene: TRBV6-5; j_gene: TRBJ2-5; d_gene: .; abundance: .; CDR3nt: TGTGCCAGCAGTTACGTCACAGCCCAAGAGACCCAGTACTTC; CDR3aa: CASSYVTAQETQYF
v_gene: TRBV6-5; j_gene: TRBJ1-2; d_gene: .; abundance: .; CDR3nt: TGTGCCAGCGGGACAAACTATGGCTACACCTTC; CDR3aa: CASGTNYGYTF
v_gene: TRBV9; j_gene: TRBJ1-2; d_gene: .; abundance: .; CDR3nt: TGTGCCAGCAGCGGATTGCCTGGGGCGGGCTACACCTTC; CDR3aa: CASSGLPGAGYTF
v_gene: TRBV13; j_gene: TRBJ1-5; d_gene: .; abundance: .; CDR3nt: TGTGCCAGCAGCTCCAGTGCCTGGGGGTATCAGCCCCAGCATTTT; CDR3aa: CASSSSAWGYQPQHF
v_gene: TRBV4-2; j_gene: TRBJ2-7; d_gene: TRBD2; abundance: .; CDR3nt: TGTGCCAGCAGCCAAGATCAGGGACTAGCGGGGGGCGAGCAGTACTTC; CDR3aa: CASSQDQGLAGGEQYF
v_gene: TRBV6-6; j_gene: TRBJ1-2; d_gene: TRBD1; abundance: once; CDR3nt: TGTGCCAGCAGTTACTCGACAGGGGTAGGCTACACCTTC; CDR3aa: CASSYSTGVGYTF
v_gene: TRBV5-1; j_gene: TRBJ2-2; d_gene: .; abundance: .; CDR3nt: TGCGCCAGCAGCTTTCGAATTCCGAACACCGGGGAGCTGTTTTTT; CDR3aa: CASSFRIPNTGELFF
v_gene: TRBV27; j_gene: TRBJ1-5; d_gene: .; abundance: .; CDR3nt: TGTGCCAGCAGCCTCCTAGGGCCTAATCAGCCCCAGCATTTT; CDR3aa: CASSLLGPNQPQHF
v_gene: TRBV4-3; j_gene: TRBJ1-5; d_gene: .; abundance: few; CDR3nt: TGCGCCAGCAGCCAAGACAGGGAGGAGCCCCAGCATTTT; CDR3aa: CASSQDREEPQHF
v_gene: TRBV15; j_gene: TRBJ1-6; d_gene: .; abundance: .; CDR3nt: TGTGCCACCAGCAGAAGTGCCGCGGCATCGGCCCTTAATTCACCCCTCCACTTT; CDR3aa: CATSRSAAASALNSPLHF
v_gene: TRBV9; j_gene: TRBJ2-1; d_gene: TRBD2; abundance: .; CDR3nt: TGTGCCAGCAGCGTACTCGCGGGGGGACCCAACAATGAGCAGTTCTTC; CDR3aa: CASSVLAGGPNNEQFF
v_gene: TRBV23-1; j_gene: TRBJ2-3; d_gene: .; abundance: .; CDR3nt: TGCGCCAGCAGTCCTCGTCTCCCAGGGCACTTAGATACGCAGTATTTT; CDR3aa: CASSPRLPGHLDTQYF
v_gene: TRBV19; j_gene: TRBJ2-5; d_gene: .; abundance: .; CDR3nt: TGTGCCAGTAGTATGGAGGGGTACCAAGAGACCCAGTACTTC; CDR3aa: CASSMEGYQETQYF
v_gene: TRBV19; j_gene: TRBJ1-6; d_gene: .; abundance: .; CDR3nt: TGTGCCAGTAGAATAGGGCAGCCGTATTCACCCCTCCACTTT; CDR3aa: CASRIGQPYSPLHF
v_gene: TRBV13; j_gene: TRBJ1-3; d_gene: .; abundance: .; CDR3nt: TGTGCCAGCAGCCCGGAGTCTGGAAACACCATATATTTT; CDR3aa: CASSPESGNTIYF
v_gene: TRBV4-1; j_gene: TRBJ2-2; d_gene: TRBD1; abundance: .; CDR3nt: TGCGCCAGCAGCCAAGAGGCACAGGGGGTCCGGGAGCTGTTTTTT; CDR3aa: CASSQEAQGVRELFF
v_gene: TRBV4-1; j_gene: TRBJ1-5; d_gene: .; abundance: .; CDR3nt: TGCGCCAGCAGCCAACCCCGAGGGCAACGAGACGTTCGGGGTCAGCCCCAGCATTTT; CDR3aa: CASSQPRGQRDVRGQPQHF
v_gene: TRBV19; j_gene: TRBJ2-3; d_gene: .; abundance: .; CDR3nt: TGTGCCAGTAGTATGGCAGATACGCAGTATTTT; CDR3aa: CASSMADTQYF
v_gene: TRBV27; j_gene: TRBJ1-5; d_gene: .; abundance: .; CDR3nt: TGTGCCAGCACCGCGCAGAATCAGCCCCAGCATTTT; CDR3aa: CASTAQNQPQHF